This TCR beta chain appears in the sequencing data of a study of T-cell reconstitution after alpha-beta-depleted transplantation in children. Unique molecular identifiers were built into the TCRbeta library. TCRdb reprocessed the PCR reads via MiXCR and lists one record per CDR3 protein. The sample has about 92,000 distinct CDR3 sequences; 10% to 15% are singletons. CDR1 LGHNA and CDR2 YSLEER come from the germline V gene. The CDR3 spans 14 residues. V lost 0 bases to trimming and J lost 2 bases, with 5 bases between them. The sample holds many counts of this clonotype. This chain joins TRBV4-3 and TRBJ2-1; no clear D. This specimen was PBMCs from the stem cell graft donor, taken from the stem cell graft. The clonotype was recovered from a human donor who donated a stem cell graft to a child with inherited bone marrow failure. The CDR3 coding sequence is TGCGCCAGCAGCCAAGATCTAGCCTACAATGAGCAGTTCTTC. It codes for CASSQDLAYNEQFF.